This TCR beta chain originates from a study of Ad26.COV2.S vaccination and SARS-CoV-2 variants. General observations from the study: Spike-specific TCR breadth was greater in vaccine than placebo recipients.

Trimming pared 0 bases from V and 2 bases from J, leaving 7 bases between. The germline CDR1 and CDR2 sequences are GTSNPN and SVGIG (reference sequence). The length of the CDR3 is 14 residues. In regard to this clone: Its antigen is not known.

Produced via immunoSEQ multiplex PCR; TCRdb's table is partial and in-frame only. The top ten hold roughly 10% of the sample, which has hundreds of thousands of clones, approximately 86% seen once. Sample treatment: roughly 18 received Ad26.COV2.S at low or high dose, single or two shots; roughly five received placebo; per-sample allocation not given. Samples analyzed were those drawn on day 63 after the first vaccine or placebo injection. Boston supplied an adult donor aged 18-55 years. Source: peripheral blood, taken in a trial of Ad26.COV2.S vaccine versus placebo. This chain links TRBV30 with TRBJ1-4; the D is unclear. The receptor was derived from a person aged 18-60 years who received the Ad26.COV2.S COVID-19 vaccine or a placebo. CDR3 sequence (DNA): TGTGCCTGGAGTGTGATTCCGACTAATGAAAAACTGTTTTTT. Translated: CAWSVIPTNEKLFF.